This TCR beta chain was retrieved from a study of shared clonotypes between healthy human individuals (dated by TCRdb to 2018 to 2021). For the wider study: Three men and a couple of women, aged 18 to 49 years, made up the cohort. Per donor, three plates each were used for CD4 naive and CD4 memory, two for CD8 naive, and one for CD8 memory. To estimate repertoire size and how much clonotype sharing occurs between individuals, the study deeply sequenced the blood TCR repertoires of about 5 healthy adults. Different laboratories and diverse techniques were used to prepare libraries and sequence TCR repertoires, to increase sequencing depth and limit assay-specific biases. Between about 0.94 and 8.9 billion PBMCs per donor were obtained by leukapheresis.

The research as a whole found: Even with the large sequencing depth, rarefaction of the sorted-subset datasets indicated that sequencing was incomplete. Larger estimated clonotype richness was generally found for naive subsets than for memory subsets. Pairwise subsampling led to the expectation that sequencing depth would affect the degree of clonotype sharing among donors. Because the study included only a small number of donors, the genetic and exposure-history diversity represented was limited. About 5% of naive CD4, roughly 3.5% of naive CD8, about 2.5% of memory CD4, and 0.4% of memory CD8 clonotypes were shared across a few donors. Higher generation probabilities were observed for clonotypes shared by all four sorted-subset donors than for non-shared clonotypes. Sampling was restricted to blood, and TCR repertoires in tissue are likely to differ from TCR repertoires in blood.

Donors were healthy HIV-negative adults with no recently reported acute infections or vaccinations. Only Caucasian adults living in Nashville, Tennessee, USA were represented among the donors. The CD8 memory samples were a combination of magnetically selected CD45RO+ cells and CCR7-negative CD45RA+ effector memory (TemRA) cells. Blood was obtained by leukapheresis, after which PBMCs were separated by Ficoll-Histopaque density gradient centrifugation and cryopreserved in liquid nitrogen vapor phase. Purity and quantity of every magnetically sorted T cell population were checked by analytical flow cytometry. Genomic DNA was isolated from each sorted fraction and quantified by UV absorbance on a Nanodrop 2000c. TCR CDR3 regions were amplified from genomic DNA by multiplex PCR using the deep immunoSEQ assay. For each cell subset, the extracted genomic DNA was distributed evenly across all wells of several immunoSEQ 96-well plates, and each plate served as one replicate. For sorted subsets, roughly 200 ng of genomic DNA, equivalent to roughly 33,000 T cell genomes, went into each replicate PCR. Purified libraries were measured with a Qubit 3.0 fluorometer, size-checked on a Bioanalyzer 2100, and measured again with the KAPA Library Quantification kit. A separate single-read 150-cycle Illumina NextSeq 550 flow cell was used to sequence each immunoSEQ 96-well plate. Concerning the study's data processing: Because the immunoSEQ output held only junctional sequences and lacked quality scores, the filtering could not match the filtering applied to full-length reads. Sequences were annotated with PyIR, a Python wrapper for IgBLAST v1.9, using IMGT germline references to assign V/J genes and CDR3. Reads were removed for weak V/J assignments (E-value above 1e-6), missing CDR3, stop codons, out-of-frame junctions, or ambiguous translated residues. V3J clonotypes were defined as sequences sharing an identical inferred V gene, J gene, and CDR3 amino acid sequence. Percentage overlap between repertoires was computed as shared unique clonotypes divided by the size of the smaller repertoire. Three approaches were used to assess repertoire richness: RTK rarefaction, the Chao1 estimator, and Recon v2.1 estimates of unobserved clonotypes. Generation probabilities were computed with OLGA for all TCRbeta clonotypes obtained by the gDNA method from a few donors. TCRdb holds this immuneACCESS table with in-frame rearrangements only. Some clones are missing; in checked studies, unresolved V genes explain under half, and the rest has no known cause. V, J and clone size are taken as reported in that table, and D and trimming were inferred from the DNA itself. This sample has around 300,000 clones in its table, and roughly 87% of those were observed once. About 17% of the sample is taken by the ten largest.

CDR1 MGHRA and CDR2 YSYEKL are derived from the germline V gene. The junction shows trimming of 0 bases on V and 5 bases on J, plus 14 bases between the germline ends. The CDR3 has 15 amino acids, counting the end cysteine and phenylalanine. The DNA shown is the 45-base CDR3, in frame from base 1. This clone was seen just once. Its specific antigen is unknown. Nothing much larger sits one base from this clone, and base qualities are not available. The sample comprised memory CD8+ T cells sorted from blood. Reading the label with the study, this specimen's cell subset or site is: CD45RO+ cells pooled with CCR7-negative TemRA cells. The rearranged segments are TRBV4-1 and TRBJ2-7; the D gene is perhaps TRBD1, from 5 matching bases. The clonotype was recovered from a man aged 18 to 29 in good health. The sequence in DNA is TGCGCCAGCAGCCAAGATTTAGCCAGGGAAGACGAGCAGTACTTC. This translates into CASSQDLAREDEQYF.